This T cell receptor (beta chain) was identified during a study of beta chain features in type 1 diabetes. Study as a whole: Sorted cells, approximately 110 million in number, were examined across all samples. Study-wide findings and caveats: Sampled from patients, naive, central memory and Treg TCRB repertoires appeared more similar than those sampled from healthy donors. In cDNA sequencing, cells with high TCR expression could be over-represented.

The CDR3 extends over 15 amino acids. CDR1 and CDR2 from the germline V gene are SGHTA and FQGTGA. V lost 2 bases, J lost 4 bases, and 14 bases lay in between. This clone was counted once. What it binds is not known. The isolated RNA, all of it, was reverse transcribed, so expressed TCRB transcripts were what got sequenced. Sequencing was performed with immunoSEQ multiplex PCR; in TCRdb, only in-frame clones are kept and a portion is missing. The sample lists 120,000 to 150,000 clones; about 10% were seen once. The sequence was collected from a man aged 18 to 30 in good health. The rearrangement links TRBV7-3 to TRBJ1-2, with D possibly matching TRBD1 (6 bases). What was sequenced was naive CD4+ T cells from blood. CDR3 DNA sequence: TGTGCCAGCAGCTTACAGGCAGGGGAGGGCTATGGCTACACCTTC. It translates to CASSLQAGEGYGYTF.